The 28 T cell receptor beta chains below were found in one sample sequenced in a study of T cell responses to AZD1222 COVID-19 vaccine. Profiled with immunoSEQ multiplex PCR; TCRdb holds only in-frame clones, not every one. The table includes about 200,000 clones, approximately 95% detected once. The sample was peripheral blood, taken 28 days after the second AZD1222 dose. These receptors came from an adult who received the AZD1222 COVID-19 vaccine.

This clone appeared once. The chain is built from TRBV6-5 and TRBJ2-7, with D perhaps TRBD2 (6 bases). CDR1 MNHEY and CDR2 SVGAGI come from the germline V gene. CDR3 length: 12 residues. The V gene lost 2 bases and the J gene lost 7 bases, with 9 bases spanning the gap. CDR3 residues: CASSYPGGEQYF. CDR3 sequence (DNA): TGTGCCAGCAGTTACCCCGGGGGAGAGCAGTACTTC.

V is TRBV3-1 (or the pseudogene TRBV3-2) and J is TRBJ1-5, with unresolved D. Germline CDR1 and CDR2: LGHDT and YNNKEL (reference sequence). With 3 bases removed from V and 0 bases from J, the gap between germline ends came to 12 bases. This CDR3 is 16 amino acids long. The CDR3 sequence: CASSQGLLYSNQPQHF. The CDR3 DNA is TGTGCCAGCAGCCAGGGTCTGTTGTATAGCAATCAGCCCCAGCATTTT.

This chain joins TRBV18 and TRBJ1-1; D gene ambiguous. This CDR3 region has 15 residues. Germline assignment: CDR1 KGHSH and CDR2 LQKENI. Trimming stripped 1 base from V and 1 base from J, with 10 bases between. In DNA form, the CDR3 reads TGTGCCAGCTCACCACTCCCAACGGAGAACACTGAAGCTTTCTTT. Its translation is CASSPLPTENTEAFF.

This chain connects TRBV5-4 to TRBJ2-7, with D perhaps matching TRBD2 (8 bases). The CDR3 has 14 residues. V was shortened by 4 bases and J by 5 bases, with 16 bases between the two germline ends. Looked up from germline, CDR1 is SGHNT and CDR2 is YYREEE (reference sequence). CDR3 residues: CASSRRQGLDEQYF. The CDR3 DNA is TGTGCCAGCAGCCGGAGACAGGGACTAGACGAGCAGTACTTC.

This chain links TRBV27 with TRBJ2-1; D is unresolved. Germline CDR1 and CDR2: MNHEY and SMNVEV (reference sequence). Deletions cut 0 bases from V and 4 bases from J, with 4 bases between. The CDR3 consists of 13 residues. In DNA form, the CDR3 reads TGTGCCAGCAGTTTATCTAGATACAATGAGCAGTTCTTC. Translated, it gives CASSLSRYNEQFF.

V usage is TRBV29-1 and J usage is TRBJ1-4; D gene ambiguous. Germline loops: CDR1 SQVTM, CDR2 ANQGSEA. CDR3 length: 12 residues. DNA for the CDR3: TGCAGTGTTTGGGCAACTAATGAAAAACTGTTTTTT. Protein sequence: CSVWATNEKLFF.

The V call is TRBV6-5, the J call TRBJ1-4; D is possibly TRBD1 (6 bases). V lost 6 bases to trimming and J lost 4 bases, with 15 bases between them. The CDR3 runs 15 residues. Germline CDR1 reads MNHEY; CDR2 reads SVGAGI. As DNA, the CDR3 is TGTGCCAGCAGGCCAAACAGGGATGGTAATGAAAAACTGTTTTTT. It codes for CASRPNRDGNEKLFF.

As concerns this clone: Other nucleotide sequences from this sample produce the same CDR3. The V and J genes are TRBV28 and TRBJ1-1; D perhaps matches TRBD1 (5 bases). The CDR3 sequence is 14 residues long. Trimming left V 1 base short and J 4 bases short, with 10 bases between. Per germline, CDR1 MDHEN and CDR2 SYDVKM. The CDR3 reads CASSLSPGTTEAFF. As DNA, the CDR3 is TGTGCCAGCAGTTTATCCCCCGGGACCACTGAAGCTTTCTTT.

The V gene is TRBV9, the J gene TRBJ1-2, with TRBD1 as a possible D gene (6 bases). V lost 3 bases to trimming and J lost 4 bases, with 10 bases between them. There are 13 residues in the CDR3. Germline V gene sequence: CDR1 SGDLS, CDR2 YYNGEE. This CDR3 reads CASSATGIYGYTF. The DNA of the CDR3 is TGTGCCAGCAGCGCGACAGGAATCTATGGCTACACCTTC.

This chain links TRBV24-1 with TRBJ2-1; tentatively, D is TRBD1 (7 bases). Germline lookup yields CDR1 KGHDR and CDR2 SFDVKD. This CDR3 has 17 residues. Trimming cost V 3 bases and J 3 bases, with 17 bases left between them. The CDR3 nucleotides read TGTGCCACCAGTGATCCCCTCGTCAGGGGGGACTACAATGAGCAGTTCTTC. This sequence encodes CATSDPLVRGDYNEQFF.

The chain is built from TRBV12-5 and TRBJ2-2; D possibly corresponds to TRBD1 (6 bases). V was trimmed by 3 bases and J by 3 bases, leaving 11 bases between them. The CDR3 consists of 15 residues. Germline V CDR1 and CDR2: LGHNT, FRNRAP. CDR3 sequence reads: CASGLIQGYTGELFF. For the CDR3, the DNA is TGTGCTAGTGGTTTAATACAGGGTTACACCGGGGAGCTGTTTTTT.

The chain uses TRBV19 and TRBJ2-3; the match to TRBD2 covers 7 bases. Germline-derived CDR1 and CDR2 are LNHDA and SQIVND (reference sequence). The junction had 10 bases not matched to a gene; V was cut back by 8 bases and J by 5 bases. The CDR3 contains 14 residues. CDR3 sequence reads: CASVPPGLKDTQYF. The DNA for the CDR3 is TGTGCCAGTGTACCGCCGGGACTAAAAGATACGCAGTATTTT.

J is TRBJ1-5 and V is TRBV5-6; D is unclear. Trimming took 2 bases from V and 1 from J, leaving 10 bases between them. The germline CDR1 and CDR2 sequences are SGHDT and YYEEEE. The CDR3 has 15 amino acids. CDR3 region: CASSFSAGSNQPQHF. CDR3 coding DNA: TGTGCCAGCAGCTTCAGCGCGGGGAGCAATCAGCCCCAGCATTTT.

This sequence joins TRBV15 and TRBJ1-2; TRBD1 agrees at 9 bases. There are 17 residues in the CDR3. The V gene's germline CDR1 is LNHNV and CDR2 YYDKDF (reference sequence). V was pared by 3 bases and J by 4 bases, with 12 bases of the junction left unmatched. CDR3 in amino acids: CATSSPGTGKISYGYTF. The CDR3 DNA reads as TGTGCCACCAGCAGCCCCGGGACAGGGAAGATTAGCTATGGCTACACCTTC.

V and J are TRBV19 and TRBJ2-5, with D perhaps TRBD1 or TRBD2 (6 bases each). This CDR3 has 13 residues. The V gene's germline CDR1 is LNHDA and CDR2 SQIVND (reference sequence). V was clipped by 6 bases and J by 4 bases, with 12 bases between them. As DNA, the CDR3 is TGTGCCAGTAGGAGGGAGGACAGAGAGACCCAGTACTTC. It is translated as CASRREDRETQYF.

The chain employs TRBV7-2 and TRBJ1-2; TRBD1 matches 7 bases. CDR3 length equals 16 residues. CDR1 SGHTA and CDR2 FQGNSA come from the germline V gene. Trimming took 2 bases from V and 5 from J; bases not matched to a gene: 11. CDR3 in DNA: TGTGCCAGCAGCTTACAGCCTCAGACAGGGAGGTATGGCTACACCTTC. Translation: CASSLQPQTGRYGYTF.

The sample holds one count of this clone. The CDR3 sequence is CASSLKGRTGKLFF. Written as DNA, the CDR3 is TGTGCCAGCAGTTTAAAGGGTCGGACGGGGAAACTGTTTTTT. The V gene is TRBV27, the J gene TRBJ1-4; D unresolved. V was pared by 2 bases and J by 11 bases, with 15 bases between. Germline assignment: CDR1 MNHEY and CDR2 SMNVEV (reference sequence). The CDR3 extends over 14 amino acids.

In DNA, the CDR3 is TGTGCCAGCGGCTCCTCGGGAATAAGCACTGAAGCTTTCTTT. It specifies CASGSSGISTEAFF. The rearrangement uses TRBV2 and TRBJ1-1; no clear D. CDR1 is SNHLY and CDR2 is FYNNEI in the germline V gene. The CDR3 contains 14 residues. Trimming stripped 8 bases from V and 4 bases from J, with 17 bases between.

V usage is TRBV28 and J usage is TRBJ2-7; D unclear. The germline gives CDR1 MDHEN, CDR2 SYDVKM. Between the trimmed V and J ends, which lost 6 bases and 0 bases, there was a span of 12 bases. There are 14 residues in the CDR3. The CDR3 DNA sequence: TGTGCCAGCAGCATACTTGGGGACTCCTACGAGCAGTACTTC. The encoded protein is CASSILGDSYEQYF. The whole variable domain, remainder taken from reference TRBV28 and TRBJ2-7, is DVKVTQSSRYLVKRTGEKVFLECVQDMDHENMFWYRQDPGLGLRLIYFSYDVKMKEKGDIPEGYSVSREKKERFSLILESASTNQTSMYLCASSILGDSYEQYFGPGTRLTVT.

The chain employs TRBV19 and TRBJ1-6, with 7 bases lining up with TRBD1. The CDR3 sequence is 13 residues long. The junction had 3 bases not matched to a gene; V was cut back by 6 bases and J by 7 bases. The germline V gene has CDR1 LNHDA and CDR2 SQIVND (reference sequence). The CDR3 sequence: CASRDRDNSPLHF. In DNA form, the CDR3 reads TGTGCCAGTAGAGACAGGGACAATTCACCCCTCCACTTT.

J is TRBJ2-7 and V is TRBV9; D is perhaps TRBD1 (7 bases). The ends were cut back, 0 bases at V and 7 bases at J, with 20 bases in the middle. Looked up from germline, CDR1 is SGDLS and CDR2 is YYNGEE. The CDR3 runs 16 residues. CDR3 sequence reads: CASSVARLAGGSEQYF. The CDR3 nucleotides are TGTGCCAGCAGCGTAGCTCGACTGGCAGGGGGGAGTGAGCAGTACTTC.

This chain links TRBV19 with TRBJ1-1, with 10 nucleotides matching TRBD1. In germline, CDR1 is LNHDA, CDR2 SQIVND (reference sequence). CDR3 length: 17 residues. After removal of 0 bases from V and 5 bases from J, the junction contained 9 bases not matched to a gene. The CDR3 loop reads CASSIDGRTGGRTEAFF. In DNA form, the CDR3 reads TGTGCCAGTAGTATAGATGGACGGACAGGGGGGAGAACTGAAGCTTTCTTT.

This clone has only one observation. The chain joins TRBV5-1 to TRBJ1-2, with 9 bases that match TRBD1. Germline CDR1 is SGHRS and CDR2 is YFSETQ. The CDR3 contains 17 residues. V trimming: 4 bases; J trimming: 4 bases; junction bases outside the gene matches: 14. The CDR3 reads CASSGSPGTGFGYGYTF. CDR3 nucleotides: TGCGCCAGCAGCGGCTCGCCAGGGACAGGGTTTGGCTATGGCTACACCTTC.

This clone was detected only once. The chain has TRBV7-9 and TRBJ1-1; 7 bases align to TRBD1. V was clipped by 4 bases and J by 8 bases; unmatched bases: 10. This CDR3 is built from 14 residues. CDR1 is SEHNR and CDR2 is FQNEAQ in the germline V gene (reference sequence). This CDR3 reads CASSSRTGRLEAFF. The CDR3 region has the DNA TGTGCCAGCAGCTCAAGGACAGGCCGGTTGGAAGCTTTCTTT.

J is TRBJ2-5 and V is TRBV2; D not resolved. Trimming took off 3 bases at V and 7 bases at J, with 12 bases between the two ends. The germline CDR1 and CDR2 sequences are SNHLY and FYNNEI. The CDR3 has 13 residues. CDR3 DNA: TGTGCCAGCAGTGAGAGGAACGGCGGGACCCAGTACTTC. It is translated as CASSERNGGTQYF.

This rearrangement joins TRBV18 to TRBJ1-1; perhaps TRBD1 as D (5 bases). V was trimmed by 1 base and J by 1 base, leaving 7 bases between them. The CDR3 sequence is 14 residues long. CDR1 and CDR2 (germline): KGHSH, LQKENI. The CDR3 is CASSPQQENTEAFF. In DNA, the CDR3 is TGTGCCAGCTCACCACAACAGGAGAACACTGAAGCTTTCTTT.

V gene TRBV4-3 combines with J gene TRBJ1-4; D uncertain. Germline V gene data show CDR1 as LGHNA and CDR2 as YSLEER. Trimming took off 0 bases at V and 3 bases at J, with 8 bases between the two ends. The CDR3 loop spans 15 amino acids. DNA of the CDR3: TGCGCCAGCAGCCAAGATTGGAATCCTAATGAAAAACTGTTTTTT. This codes for CASSQDWNPNEKLFF.

The chain couples TRBV29-1 to TRBJ2-3; TRBD1 agrees at 8 bases. The CDR3 sequence is 13 residues long. Germline trimming cut 6 bases from V and 5 bases from J; bases unmatched to any gene: 7. Germline CDR1 SQVTM, CDR2 ANQGSEA. This CDR3 is CSVAGQGKDTQYF. CDR3 DNA sequence: TGCAGCGTCGCCGGACAGGGAAAAGATACGCAGTATTTT.